Listed below are T cell receptor beta chains from one sample, sequenced in a study of tumor-infiltrating lymphocytes in primary liver carcinoma. MiXCR, applied by TCRdb to the multiplex PCR reads, yields one record per CDR3 protein. This table has about 180,000 distinct CDR3 sequences, 50% to 75% appearing once. Source material: peripheral blood. The receptors stem from a man in his forties with primary liver carcinoma and hepatitis B virus infection. CDR3s include the opening cysteine and the closing phenylalanine or tryptophan. A D gene is named only where the DNA matches it firmly. Clone size is not always given. Where it is, it says once, few, many or a class for expanded clones.

J: TRBJ2-1
V: TRBV11-1
D: TRBD1
size: many
DNA: TGTGCCAGCAGCTTAGCGTTGACAGGGGATTACAATGAGCAGTTCTTC
CDR3: CASSLALTGDYNEQFF

J: TRBJ2-7
V: TRBV29-1
D: TRBD2
size: many
DNA: TGCAGCGTCCTACTAGCGGAATCCTACGAGCAGTACTTC
CDR3: CSVLLAESYEQYF

J: TRBJ2-5
V: TRBV7-8
D: NA
size: few
DNA: TGTGCCAGCAGCTCGAGATCCGCGAGGGGAGAGACCCAGTACTTC
CDR3: CASSSRSARGETQYF

J: TRBJ2-3
V: TRBV12-3/TRBV12-4
D: NA
size: NA
DNA: TGTGCCAGCAGCTCACACACAGACGGAGCAGATACGCAGTATTTT
CDR3: CASSSHTDGADTQYF

J: TRBJ2-3
V: TRBV7-8
D: TRBD1
size: few
DNA: TGTGCCAGCAGCTTCCGACAGGGGGGGGCAGATACGCAGTATTTT
CDR3: CASSFRQGGADTQYF

J: TRBJ2-1
V: TRBV6-2/TRBV6-3
D: NA
size: NA
DNA: TGTGCCAGCAGTTACTTACTACTCTACAATGAGCAGTTCTTC
CDR3: CASSYLLLYNEQFF

J: TRBJ2-1
V: TRBV9
D: NA
size: NA
DNA: TGTGCCAGCAGCGGAGGCCGTGGGGCGATAGCAGGGGATGAGCAGTTCTTC
CDR3: CASSGGRGAIAGDEQFF

J: TRBJ2-6
V: TRBV10-3
D: TRBD1
size: once
DNA: TGTGCCATCAGAGGGACAGGGGGCCATGGGGCCAACGTCATGACTTTC
CDR3: CAIRGTGGHGANVMTF

J: TRBJ2-7
V: TRBV6-5
D: NA
size: NA
DNA: TGTGCCAGCATTTACCAGGGACCGATGGGGTATTCTACCTACGAGCAGTACTTC
CDR3: CASIYQGPMGYSTYEQYF

J: TRBJ2-5
V: TRBV4-1
D: NA
size: NA
DNA: TGCGCCAGCAGCCAAGGTCTAGACACCCAAGAGACCCAGTACTTC
CDR3: CASSQGLDTQETQYF

J: TRBJ2-1
V: TRBV6-5
D: TRBD1
size: NA
DNA: TGTGCCAGCAGTTACGATCGGACAGGGATTAATGAGCAGTTCTTC
CDR3: CASSYDRTGINEQFF

J: TRBJ2-5
V: TRBV11-2
D: NA
size: NA
DNA: TGTGCCAGCAGCTTAGGGGCTGGGGGATCAGCTGGGACACAGTACTTC
CDR3: CASSLGAGGSAGTQYF

J: TRBJ1-3
V: TRBV6-1
D: NA
size: NA
DNA: TGTGCCAGCAGATGGACAGAGGCGGGAAACACCATATATTTT
CDR3: CASRWTEAGNTIYF